This T cell receptor (beta chain) was observed in a study of blood T cell repertoires in COVID-19. Study-level information: Donors in the United States, Italy and Spain gave samples during acute or convalescent COVID-19. The cDNA or gDNA used as material had been derived from T cells, B-cell-depleted T cells, or PBMCs.

Authors' analysis steps: Reference gene primers were amplified, and this amplification served to estimate nucleated cell counts. Repertoires were generated with immunoSEQ multiplex PCR, while TCRdb's copy carries only in-frame clones and drops some. The D gene and trimming were derived from the DNA, and the V and J assignments and clone size from that table. The sample has 150,000 to 200,000 clones; 82% are singletons. Each participant's cohort was designated according to participant-reported clinical history. CDR1 LNHNV and CDR2 YYDKDF come from the germline V gene (reference sequence). The CDR3 runs 16 residues. The germline V and J ends were trimmed by 3 bases and 2 bases, with 15 bases remaining between them.

The chain couples TRBV15 to TRBJ2-3, with a possible D match to TRBD1 (5 bases). The sequenced sample was PBMCs or T cells enriched from blood (not recorded which). This receptor was taken from a man in his 60s who had recovered from COVID-19. CDR3 coding DNA: TGTGCCACCAGCAGGTCACCTTTGGGGCCCACAGATACGCAGTATTTT. Encoded protein: CATSRSPLGPTDTQYF.